The 22 T cell receptor beta chains listed next were all sequenced from one sample in a study of blood T cell repertoires in COVID-19. Sequencing was performed with immunoSEQ multiplex PCR; in TCRdb, only in-frame clones are kept and a portion is missing. Found here are over 150,000 clones, approximately 86% of them singletons; the top ten hold 3% to 4.5%. The sequenced sample was peripheral blood. Every receptor here comes from a woman aged 60-75 years who had recovered from COVID-19.

This clone was counted a few times. The J gene is TRBJ2-1, the V gene TRBV5-4; D is unclear. CDR1 and CDR2 from the germline V gene are SGHNT and YYREEE (reference sequence). This CDR3 spans 13 amino acids. The V end lost 0 bases, the J end lost 7 bases, and 8 bases lay between the germline ends. The CDR3 spells CASSLVGYNEQFF. In DNA, the CDR3 is TGTGCCAGCAGCTTGGTCGGTTATAATGAGCAGTTCTTC.

V usage is TRBV18 and J usage is TRBJ1-2, with 7 bases that match TRBD1. The germline V gene has CDR1 KGHSH and CDR2 LQKENI. Germline trimming cut 3 bases from V and 5 bases from J; bases unmatched to any gene: 9. There are 15 residues in the CDR3. CDR3 loop: CASSPNPGTDYGYTF. The CDR3 bases are TGTGCCAGCTCACCCAACCCCGGGACAGATTATGGCTACACCTTC.

This chain links TRBV5-1 with TRBJ1-4, with 7 bases lining up with TRBD1. Germline lookup yields CDR1 SGHRS and CDR2 YFSETQ. V lost 4 bases and J lost 8; bases outside the gene matches: 11. The length of the CDR3 is 15 residues. The CDR3 DNA reads TGCGCCAGCAGCACGGGACAGCTCGGGGTAGAAAAACTGTTTTTT. This encodes CASSTGQLGVEKLFF.

The rearrangement uses TRBV21-1 and TRBJ1-5. TRBV21-1 is a recognized pseudogene. The CDR3 contains 16 residues. For the CDR3, the DNA is TGTGCCAGCAGCCCAACCCACGAGGCCTCGCCGGGGCCCCAGCATTTT. It encodes CASSPTHEASPGPQHF.

The rearrangement joins TRBV24-1 to TRBJ1-2; tentatively, D is TRBD1 (6 bases). CDR1 KGHDR and CDR2 SFDVKD come from the germline V gene. This CDR3 has 13 residues. Trimming pared 7 bases from V and 8 bases from J, leaving 16 bases between. CDR3 protein: CATSDAGATGYTF. The CDR3 DNA is TGTGCCACCAGCGATGCGGGGGCGACGGGCTACACCTTC.

The chain couples TRBV27 to TRBJ1-1; D uncertain. CDR1 and CDR2 (germline): MNHEY, SMNVEV (reference sequence). Trimming took off 0 bases at V and 3 bases at J, with 8 bases between the two ends. The CDR3 covers 14 residues. The CDR3 spells CASSLSATDTEAFF. The CDR3 nucleotides are TGTGCCAGCAGTTTATCAGCGACGGACACTGAAGCTTTCTTT.

This clone was seen once. The gene calls are TRBV18 and TRBJ2-1; no clear D gene. Trimming left V 2 bases short and J 2 bases short, with 10 bases between. The CDR3 runs to 15 residues. In germline, CDR1 is KGHSH, CDR2 LQKENI. This CDR3 is CASSPDWSAYNEQFF. The CDR3 DNA follows: TGTGCCAGCTCACCAGATTGGTCAGCCTACAATGAGCAGTTCTTC.

V gene TRBV3-1 (or the pseudogene TRBV3-2) combines with J gene TRBJ1-4, with D unclear. In germline, CDR1 is LGHDT, CDR2 YNNKEL (reference sequence). The CDR3 has 15 amino acids. Trimming took off 0 bases at V and 5 bases at J, with 10 bases between the two ends. The CDR3 nucleotides read TGTGCCAGCAGCCAAGATCGTATTTCGAATGAAAAACTGTTTTTT. Translation: CASSQDRISNEKLFF.

The V call is TRBV11-2, the J call TRBJ2-7; TRBD1 aligns across 7 bases. Germline CDR1 reads SGHAT; CDR2 reads FQNNGV. V was clipped by 0 bases and J by 4 bases; unmatched bases: 6. This CDR3 comprises 15 residues. The CDR3 nucleotides are TGTGCCAGCAGCTTAGATCGGGGACAGTTTTACGAGCAGTACTTC. Its translation: CASSLDRGQFYEQYF. The full variable domain, with the rest looked up from reference TRBV11-2 and TRBJ2-7, is EAGVAQSPRYKIIEKRQSVAFWCNPISGHATLYWYQQILGQGPKLLIQFQNNGVVDDSQLPKDRFSAERLKGVDSTLKIQPAKLEDSAVYLCASSLDRGQFYEQYFGPGTRLTVT.

This clone was recorded once. The J gene is TRBJ1-5, the V gene TRBV6-2 or TRBV6-3; D possibly corresponds to TRBD1 (5 bases). Trimming removed 2 bases from V and 0 bases from J, with 17 bases in between. Germline V CDR1 and CDR2: MNHEY, SVGEGT. This CDR3 is 18 amino acids long. The CDR3 DNA reads TGTGCCAGCAGTTACCTTATCTCGGGGGGAGATAGCAATCAGCCCCAGCATTTT. It codes for CASSYLISGGDSNQPQHF.

The V call is TRBV28, the J call TRBJ1-5, with D possibly being TRBD1 (6 bases). Deletions cut 5 bases from V and 0 bases from J, with 26 bases between. The CDR3 sequence is 20 residues long. Germline CDR1 is MDHEN and CDR2 is SYDVKM. CDR3 in DNA: TGTGCCAGCAGTCGCGGGGGGGGCGCCGAGGGGACAAATAGCAATCAGCCCCAGCATTTT. It is translated as CASSRGGGAEGTNSNQPQHF.

The chain recombines TRBV2 with TRBJ2-3, with D possibly matching TRBD2 (5 bases). This CDR3 contains 12 residues. Trimming stripped 8 bases from V and 4 bases from J, with 10 bases between. CDR1 and CDR2 from the germline V gene are SNHLY and FYNNEI. The DNA of the CDR3 is TGTGCCAGCGGGGAGAGCCCAGATACGCAGTATTTT. Translated, it gives CASGESPDTQYF.

In regard to this clone: The sample has other DNA sequences that encode this CDR3 too. This chain's CDR3 is CASSLIGEAGNTIYF. CDR3 DNA: TGTGCCAGCAGTTTAATAGGCGAGGCTGGAAACACCATATATTTT. V and J are TRBV28 and TRBJ1-3; D call uncertain. Trimming stripped 2 bases from V and 2 bases from J, with 10 bases between. CDR1 and CDR2 from the germline V gene are MDHEN and SYDVKM. CDR3 length equals 15 residues.

The chain links TRBV29-1 to TRBJ2-7; D is possibly TRBD1 (8 bases). The V gene lost 7 bases and the J gene lost 6 bases, with 22 bases spanning the gap. The CDR3 contains 14 residues. Germline loops: CDR1 SQVTM, CDR2 ANQGSEA. The CDR3 here is CSAMQGTGGGEQYF. The DNA for the CDR3 is TGCAGCGCCATGCAAGGGACAGGCGGGGGCGAGCAGTACTTC.

The rearrangement uses TRBV4-1 and TRBJ2-2; 7 positions match TRBD2. CDR1 and CDR2 (germline): MGHRA, YSYEKL. CDR3 length: 17 amino acids. Trimming cost V 4 bases and J 1 base; bases outside gene matches: 9. The CDR3 spells CASSPGGSSGNTGELFF. The CDR3 DNA follows: TGCGCCAGCAGCCCCGGGGGGAGTAGCGGGAACACCGGGGAGCTGTTTTTT.

The chain joins TRBV7-9 to TRBJ2-5; D might be TRBD2 (5 bases). The CDR3 is made up of 14 amino acids. Germline CDR1 and CDR2: SEHNR and FQNEAQ (reference sequence). V lost 6 bases, J lost 5 bases, and 16 bases lay in between. The CDR3 DNA follows: TGTGCCAGCAGAGACCGACGGGGTTCGGAGACCCAGTACTTC. This codes for CASRDRRGSETQYF.

The CDR3 spells CAISAAAGGPSDTQYF. The DNA for the CDR3 is TGTGCCATCAGTGCAGCAGCGGGGGGGCCTTCGGATACGCAGTATTTT. V gene TRBV10-3 combines with J gene TRBJ2-3; 10 nucleotides agree with TRBD2. CDR1 ENHRY and CDR2 SYGVKD come from the germline V gene. CDR3 length: 16 amino acids. The junction had 10 bases not matched to a gene; V was cut back by 4 bases and J by 6 bases.

The CDR3 loop reads CASSPSAGQGIETQYF. The DNA of the CDR3 is TGTGCCAGCAGCCCTAGTGCGGGACAGGGGATAGAGACCCAGTACTTC. V gene TRBV11-2 combines with J gene TRBJ2-5, with 10 bases fitting TRBD1. From germline, CDR1 is SGHAT and CDR2 FQNNGV. The V segment lost 5 bases and the J segment 4 bases; nucleotides outside the gene matches: 10. The CDR3 is 16 residues long. Full variable domain (outside the CDR3, taken from reference TRBV11-2 and TRBJ2-5): EAGVAQSPRYKIIEKRQSVAFWCNPISGHATLYWYQQILGQGPKLLIQFQNNGVVDDSQLPKDRFSAERLKGVDSTLKIQPAKLEDSAVYLCASSPSAGQGIETQYFGPGTRLLVL.

J is TRBJ2-7 and V is TRBV7-9; 8 positions match TRBD1. Per germline, CDR1 SEHNR and CDR2 FQNEAQ (reference sequence). V was pared by 8 bases and J by 7 bases, with 10 bases of the junction left unmatched. The CDR3 is 13 amino acids. The CDR3 reads CASRQGAADEQYF. The CDR3 DNA is TGTGCCAGCCGTCAGGGGGCGGCTGATGAGCAGTACTTC.

This rearrangement joins TRBV11-1 to TRBJ2-1; 10 bases are a match to TRBD2. The CDR3 contains 16 residues. The ends lost 5 bases at V and 4 bases at J; junction bases unmatched: 8. The germline V gene encodes CDR1 SGHAT and CDR2 FQDESV (reference sequence). DNA for the CDR3: TGTGCCAGCAGCCCAACCGAGCGGGGGGGATACAATGAGCAGTTCTTC. Its translation: CASSPTERGGYNEQFF. The full variable domain, with the rest looked up from reference TRBV11-1 and TRBJ2-1, is EAEVAQSPRYKITEKSQAVAFWCDPISGHATLYWYRQILGQGPELLVQFQDESVVDDSQLPKDRFSAERLKGVDSTLKIQPAELGDSAMYLCASSPTERGGYNEQFFGPGTRLTVL.

The chain links TRBV7-9 to TRBJ1-1, with TRBD1 identical over 8 bases. CDR1 and CDR2 (germline): SEHNR, FQNEAQ (reference sequence). The CDR3 is made up of 15 amino acids. The trim removed 4 bases at V and 1 base at J, leaving 5 bases unmatched. CDR3: CASSYTDRENTEAFF. The CDR3 coding sequence is TGTGCCAGCAGCTACACGGACAGGGAGAACACTGAAGCTTTCTTT.

The V call is TRBV5-1, the J call TRBJ2-2, with 7 bases fitting TRBD1. Per the germline V gene, CDR1 is SGHRS and CDR2 is YFSETQ. This CDR3 is built from 15 residues. The ends lost 4 bases at V and 0 bases at J; junction bases unmatched: 3. CDR3 residues: CASSQGQPNTGELFF. For the CDR3, the DNA is TGCGCCAGCAGCCAGGGACAGCCGAACACCGGGGAGCTGTTTTTT. Based on the CDR3 plus reference TRBV5-1 and TRBJ2-2, the full variable domain is KAGVTQTPRYLIKTRGQQVTLSCSPISGHRSVSWYQQTPGQGLQFLFEYFSETQRNKGNFPGRFSGRQFSNSRSEMNVSTLELGDSALYLCASSQGQPNTGELFFGEGSRLTVL.